Following are 2 T cell receptor beta chains from one sample sequenced in a study of CD8+ T cells in alopecia areata. Regarding treatment: oral pan-JAK inhibitor, 5-10 mg twice daily. Sequencing templates came from extracted RNA that was reverse transcribed into cDNA. Method: immunoSEQ multiplex PCR; TCRdb's copy keeps in-frame clones and lacks some. This table holds around 150,000 clones, around 59% found once. The input for sequencing was CD4+ T cells sorted from blood, taken at week 24, from a patient treated with tofacitinib. These TCRs come from a human donor with alopecia areata.

This clone showed up just a few times. Other DNA sequences of this sample code for an identical CDR3. V usage is TRBV5-6 and J usage is TRBJ1-2; tentatively, D is TRBD1 (6 bases). V was pared by 2 bases and J by 4 bases, with 9 bases between. CDR3 length: 13 residues. Germline V gene data show CDR1 as SGHDT and CDR2 as YYEEEE. DNA of the CDR3: TGTGCCAGCAGCTTAGGAGGGGGCTATGGCTACACCTTC. This translates into CASSLGGGYGYTF.

This clone was counted once. This chain connects TRBV5-6 to TRBJ2-5, with 8 bases matching TRBD2. V dropped 4 bases and J dropped 0; count of bases not matched to a gene: 11. Germline CDR1 reads SGHDT; CDR2 reads YYEEEE. The CDR3 loop spans 17 amino acids. The CDR3 bases are TGTGCCAGCAGCCCAAGTCTGGCGGGGGGTCACCAAGAGACCCAGTACTTC. The encoded protein is CASSPSLAGGHQETQYF.